This T cell receptor (beta chain) was recorded in a study of identical twins. This clonotype was observed a handful of times. As yet, its antigen is unknown. The CDR3 has 14 residues. The germline gives CDR1 KGHSH, CDR2 LQKENI. V gave up 6 bases and J gave up 4 bases, with 15 bases separating them. Study observations and caveats: The abundant beta clonotypes from cord blood had fewer insertions, and memory repertoires had none of this.

TCRdb analysed the 5' RACE reads with MiXCR anew, one entry per CDR3 protein. The sample has a few hundred thousand distinct CDR3 sequences, more than 9% seen once. The sample was also linked to a second study, of yellow fever vaccine responses in identical twins.

The clonotype comes from a woman younger than 35 in good health. What was sequenced was PBMCs. This sequence joins TRBV18 and TRBJ1-1; a weak D match, TRBD1 (5 bases). The CDR3 nucleotides read TGTGCCAGCTCCAGCGGGGGATCAGGCACTGAAGCTTTCTTT. It is translated as CASSSGGSGTEAFF.